Below, 18 T cell receptor beta chains from the same sample are listed, as sequenced in a study of Ad26.COV2.S vaccination and SARS-CoV-2 variants. Treatment indicated: 19 received Ad26.COV2.S at low or high dose, single or two shots; 5 received placebo; per-sample allocation not given. Day 63 after the first injection of vaccine or placebo was the sampling time. TCRdb keeps only in-frame clones here, not all; method: immunoSEQ multiplex PCR. The data show hundreds of thousands of clones, under 90% seen once. The input for sequencing was peripheral blood, taken in a trial of Ad26.COV2.S vaccine versus placebo. The receptors come from a person aged 18-60 years who received the Ad26.COV2.S COVID-19 vaccine or a placebo.

The V call is TRBV27, the J call TRBJ2-7; the match to TRBD2 covers 8 bases. Germline V gene lookup returns CDR1 MNHEY and CDR2 SMNVEV (reference sequence). The CDR3 has 12 amino acids. Germline trimming cut 8 bases from V and 3 bases from J; bases unmatched to any gene: 3. In DNA, the CDR3 is TGTGCCAGCGGACTAGCCTACTACGAGCAGTACTTC. Translating it yields CASGLAYYEQYF.

The chain uses TRBV7-3 and TRBJ2-3, with D possibly TRBD2 on 5 matching bases. This CDR3 contains 14 residues. V gave up 5 bases and J gave up 2 bases, with 11 bases separating them. Looked up from germline, CDR1 is SGHTA and CDR2 is FQGTGA. CDR3 protein: CASSLNRDTDTQYF. CDR3 DNA sequence: TGTGCCAGCAGCCTAAACCGGGACACAGATACGCAGTATTTT.

The chain combines TRBV6-5 with TRBJ1-3, with D unclear. The V end lost 9 bases, the J end lost 0 bases, and 12 bases lay between the germline ends. Germline V lookup: CDR1 MNHEY, CDR2 SVGAGI. The CDR3 loop spans 14 amino acids. The CDR3 reads CASYRGISGNTIYF. The DNA of the CDR3 is TGTGCCAGTTATCGAGGCATCTCTGGAAACACCATATATTTT.

The genes are TRBV6-5 and TRBJ1-5, with D possibly matching TRBD1 (5 bases). The germline V gene has CDR1 MNHEY and CDR2 SVGAGI. The length of the CDR3 is 13 residues. V lost 6 bases to trimming and J lost 1 base, with 7 bases between them. The DNA of the CDR3 is TGTGCCAGCAGGTGGGACAGCAATCAGCCCCAGCATTTT. This gives the protein CASRWDSNQPQHF.

This clone turned up a few times. This chain uses TRBV27 with TRBJ1-1; 8 positions match TRBD1. This CDR3 region has 15 residues. Unmatched junction bases numbered 12, after V lost 3 bases and J lost 9 bases. Per germline, CDR1 MNHEY and CDR2 SMNVEV (reference sequence). CDR3 residues: CASSFADRVQEKAFF. CDR3 nucleotide sequence: TGTGCCAGCAGTTTCGCGGACAGGGTTCAGGAGAAAGCTTTCTTT.

The chain couples TRBV5-8 to TRBJ1-5; D remains ambiguous. The V gene's germline CDR1 is SGHTS and CDR2 YDEGEE. The CDR3 totals 15 residues. V shed 0 bases and J shed 7 bases, with 14 bases lying between them. DNA of the CDR3: TGTGCCAGCAGCTTGGGGCAGGTTCTGAGCCAGCCCCAGCATTTT. It codes for CASSLGQVLSQPQHF.

This chain links TRBV25-1 with TRBJ1-6, with TRBD1 matching over 8 bases. Germline assignment: CDR1 MGHDK and CDR2 SYGVNS. Trimming cost V 3 bases and J 7 bases; bases outside gene matches: 8. This CDR3 is 16 amino acids long. Written as DNA, the CDR3 is TGTGCCAGCAGTGATCCTAGGCGGGACAGGAATTCACCCCTCCACTTT. Its protein is CASSDPRRDRNSPLHF.

The genes are TRBV11-3 and TRBJ2-6; TRBD1 or TRBD2 may be the D gene (6 bases each). Trimming cost V 4 bases and J 2 bases, with 15 bases left between them. In germline, CDR1 is SGHNT, CDR2 YENEEA. The CDR3 covers 17 residues. CDR3 amino acids: CASSSRWGAAGANVLTF. In DNA form, the CDR3 reads TGTGCCAGCAGCTCGAGGTGGGGGGCCGCTGGGGCCAACGTCCTGACTTTC.

This rearrangement joins TRBV5-4 to TRBJ1-5, with D unresolved. The CDR3 runs 13 residues. V shed 0 bases and J shed 3 bases, with 4 bases lying between them. CDR1 SGHNT and CDR2 YYREEE come from the germline V gene (reference sequence). CDR3 region: CASSLGLNQPQHF. The CDR3 DNA sequence: TGTGCCAGCAGCTTGGGCCTCAATCAGCCCCAGCATTTT.

The chain uses TRBV3-1 (or the pseudogene TRBV3-2) and TRBJ2-1; no clear D gene. CDR1 is LGHDT and CDR2 is YNNKEL in the germline V gene (reference sequence). The V and J ends lost 1 base and 0 bases respectively, with 7 bases between them. The CDR3 totals 15 residues. CDR3 sequence: CASSQGLSSYNEQFF. For the CDR3, the DNA is TGTGCCAGCAGCCAAGGACTGAGCTCCTACAATGAGCAGTTCTTC.

The chain couples TRBV13 to TRBJ2-1; D is ambiguous. Germline V gene sequence: CDR1 PRHDT, CDR2 FYEKMQ (reference sequence). The CDR3 spans 12 residues. Trimming removed 2 bases at V and 6 bases at J, with 5 bases between. CDR3 protein: CASSLSSNEQFF. CDR3 in DNA: TGTGCCAGCAGCTTAAGTAGCAATGAGCAGTTCTTC.

This chain links TRBV7-9 with TRBJ1-1; D call uncertain. In germline, CDR1 is SEHNR, CDR2 FQNEAQ (reference sequence). The V gene lost 3 bases and the J gene lost 2 bases, with 7 bases spanning the gap. The length of the CDR3 is 13 residues. The CDR3 DNA sequence: TGTGCCAGCAGCTTCGATGCTAACACTGAAGCTTTCTTT. This codes for CASSFDANTEAFF.

The CDR3 nucleotides read TGCAGTTGGGGCGGCTACACCTTC. Translated: CSWGGYTF. V is TRBV20-1 and J is TRBJ1-2; D may be TRBD1 (5 bases). Trimming stripped 8 bases from V and 8 bases from J, with 6 bases between. This CDR3 has 8 residues. Germline V gene lookup returns CDR1 DFQATT and CDR2 SNEGSKA (reference sequence).

The chain couples TRBV29-1 to TRBJ1-3, with 7 bases matching TRBD1. Looked up from germline, CDR1 is SQVTM and CDR2 is ANQGSEA. The CDR3 covers 12 residues. V lost 7 bases and J lost 1; bases outside the gene matches: 1. This CDR3 reads CSAQGSGNTIYF. CDR3 nucleotide sequence: TGCAGCGCACAGGGGTCTGGAAACACCATATATTTT.

V usage is TRBV19 and J usage is TRBJ1-1, with D perhaps TRBD1 (6 bases). This CDR3 is built from 12 residues. The V and J ends lost 7 bases and 1 base respectively, with 7 bases between them. Germline lookup yields CDR1 LNHDA and CDR2 SQIVND (reference sequence). The CDR3 region is CASMTGNTEAFF. The CDR3 DNA reads TGTGCCAGTATGACAGGGAACACTGAAGCTTTCTTT.

The rearrangement links TRBV30 to TRBJ1-5, with a possible D match to TRBD1 (6 bases). The CDR3 has 15 amino acids. The germline V gene encodes CDR1 GTSNPN and CDR2 SVGIG (reference sequence). V was shortened by 3 bases and J by 0 bases, with 12 bases between the two germline ends. CDR3 DNA: TGTGCCTGGAGCCGAGGGGGTAATAGCAATCAGCCCCAGCATTTT. Protein product: CAWSRGGNSNQPQHF.

The chain employs TRBV2 and TRBJ2-2; the match to TRBD2 covers 7 bases. Trimming at V came to 8 bases and at J to 4 bases, leaving 4 bases not matched to a gene. The length of the CDR3 is 13 residues. The germline V gene encodes CDR1 SNHLY and CDR2 FYNNEI. The CDR3 DNA reads as TGTGCCAGCCTGGGGGGGGGCACCGGGGAGCTGTTTTTT. Its translation: CASLGGGTGELFF.

This clone was counted only a few times. The chain carries TRBV6-6 and TRBJ2-1, with D perhaps TRBD1 (6 bases). Germline V gene data show CDR1 as MNHNY and CDR2 as SVGAGI (reference sequence). With 2 bases removed from V and 5 bases from J, the gap between germline ends came to 10 bases. The CDR3 sequence is 14 residues long. CDR3 amino acids: CASSYRDKDNEQFF. The CDR3 bases are TGTGCCAGCAGTTACAGGGACAAAGACAATGAGCAGTTCTTC.